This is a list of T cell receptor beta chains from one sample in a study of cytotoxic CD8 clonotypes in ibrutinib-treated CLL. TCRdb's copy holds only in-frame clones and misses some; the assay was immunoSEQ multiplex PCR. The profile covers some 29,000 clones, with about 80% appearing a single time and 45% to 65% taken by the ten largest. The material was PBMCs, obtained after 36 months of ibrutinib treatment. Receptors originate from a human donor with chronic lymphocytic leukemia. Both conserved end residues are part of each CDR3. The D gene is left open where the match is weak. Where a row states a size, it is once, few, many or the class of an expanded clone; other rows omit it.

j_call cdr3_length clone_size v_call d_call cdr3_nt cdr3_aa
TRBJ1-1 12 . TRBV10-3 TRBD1 TGTGCCACCGGGACAGCGAACACTGAAGCTTTCTTT CATGTANTEAFF
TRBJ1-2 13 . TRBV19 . TGTGCCAGTAGTCCCTCCGGAGGCTATGGCTACACCTTC CASSPSGGYGYTF
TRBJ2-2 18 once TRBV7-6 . TGTGCCAGCAGCCCGACTCCGAGGACGGGTGTGGGTCCCGGGGAGCTGTTTTTT CASSPTPRTGVGPGELFF
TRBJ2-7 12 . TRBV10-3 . TGTGCCATCAGGGACCCGACCTACGAGCAGTACTTC CAIRDPTYEQYF
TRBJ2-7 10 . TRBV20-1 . TGCAGTGCTGCCCGGGAAGAGCAGTACTTC CSAAREEQYF
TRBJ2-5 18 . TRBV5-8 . TGTGCCAGCAGCCTACCCGCCCGCAGGGTAAGGGGGGCAGAGACCCAGTACTTC CASSLPARRVRGAETQYF
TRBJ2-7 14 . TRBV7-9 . TGTGCCAGCAGCTTTGGTCAACGCGCCTACGAGCAGTACTTC CASSFGQRAYEQYF
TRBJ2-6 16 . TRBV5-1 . TGCGCCAGCAGCTTACAGGGTAGCTCTGGGGCCAACGTCCTGACTTTC CASSLQGSSGANVLTF
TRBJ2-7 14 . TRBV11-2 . TGTGCCAGCAGCTTAGATCCCGGGTGGGACGAGCAGTACTTC CASSLDPGWDEQYF
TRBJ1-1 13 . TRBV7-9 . TGTGCCGGGGGGAGGGTTGTGGACACTGAAGCTTTCTTT CAGGRVVDTEAFF
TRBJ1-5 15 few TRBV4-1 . TGCGCCAGCAGCGAGGGACGACGGGGCAATCAGCCCCAGCATTTT CASSEGRRGNQPQHF
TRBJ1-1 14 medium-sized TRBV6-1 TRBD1 TGTGCCAGTATATCAGGGGGGACGAACACTGAAGCTTTCTTT CASISGGTNTEAFF
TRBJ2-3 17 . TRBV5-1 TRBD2 TGCGCCAGCAGCCCAACTAGCGGGGGGGCCAACACAGATACGCAGTATTTT CASSPTSGGANTDTQYF
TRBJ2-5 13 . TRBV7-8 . TGTGCCAGCAGCTTAGGGGGATTGAAGACCCAGTACTTC CASSLGGLKTQYF
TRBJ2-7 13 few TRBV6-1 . TGTGCCAGCAGTGAAGACAGGGAATACGAGCAGTACTTC CASSEDREYEQYF
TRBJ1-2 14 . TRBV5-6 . TGTGCCAGCAGCTTCAACGGGGGAAACTATGGCTACACCTTC CASSFNGGNYGYTF
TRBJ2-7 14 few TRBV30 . TGTGCCTGGAGTAGAGACGCCAGCTCCTACGAGCAGTACTTC CAWSRDASSYEQYF
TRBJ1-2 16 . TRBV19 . TGTGCCAGTAGTATTTCGCCGGCAGAGATTTACTATGGCTACACCTTC CASSISPAEIYYGYTF
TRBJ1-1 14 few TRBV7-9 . TGTGCCAGCAGCTTTGAATGGGAGCGCGCTGAAGCTTTCTTT CASSFEWERAEAFF
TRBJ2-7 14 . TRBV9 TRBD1 TGTGCCAGCAGCTCCGGGACAGGGATTTACGAGCAGTACTTC CASSSGTGIYEQYF
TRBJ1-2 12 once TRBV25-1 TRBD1 TGTGCCAGCAGTCGGACAGGCTATGGCTACACCTTC CASSRTGYGYTF
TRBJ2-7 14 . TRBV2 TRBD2 TGTGCCAGCAGTCGGACTAGCGGGGGTTACGAGCAGTACTTC CASSRTSGGYEQYF
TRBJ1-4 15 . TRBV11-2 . TGTGCCAGCAGCCCGCCGGACAGAACTAATGAAAAACTGTTTTTT CASSPPDRTNEKLFF
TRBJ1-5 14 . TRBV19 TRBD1 TGTGCCAGTAGTGCGGGACAGTTCAATCAGCCCCAGCATTTT CASSAGQFNQPQHF
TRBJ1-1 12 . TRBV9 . TGTGCCAGCAGCGTAGTTGGACAGAAAGCTTTCTTT CASSVVGQKAFF
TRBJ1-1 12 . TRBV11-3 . TGTGCCAGCAGCTCCGTGGACACTGAAGCTTTCTTT CASSSVDTEAFF
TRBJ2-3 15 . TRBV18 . TGTGCCAGCTCACCACCCTCGGAGGGGGCAGATACGCAGTATTTT CASSPPSEGADTQYF
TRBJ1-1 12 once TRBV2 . TGTGCCAGCAACCCAGACAACACTGAAGCTTTCTTT CASNPDNTEAFF
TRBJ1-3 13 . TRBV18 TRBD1 TGTGCCAGCTCTCGCGATCCGGGACAGGCCTACCATTTT CASSRDPGQAYHF
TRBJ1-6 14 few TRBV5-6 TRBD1 TGTGCCAGCAGCTATGGACAGGGAGATTCACCCCTCCACTTT CASSYGQGDSPLHF
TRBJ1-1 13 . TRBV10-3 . TGTGCCATCTTAGCCGGACTGAACACTGAAGCTTTCTTT CAILAGLNTEAFF
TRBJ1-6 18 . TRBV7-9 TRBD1 TGTGCCAGCAGCTCCGGACAGGGACTGAGCTCCTATAATTCACCCCTCCACTTT CASSSGQGLSSYNSPLHF
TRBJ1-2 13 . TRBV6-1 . TGTGCCAGCAGTGGGGACCCCCCCTATGGCTACACCTTC CASSGDPPYGYTF
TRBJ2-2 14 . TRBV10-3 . TGTGCCATCAGTGATAGGTCAGGGACCGGGGAGCTGTTTTTT CAISDRSGTGELFF